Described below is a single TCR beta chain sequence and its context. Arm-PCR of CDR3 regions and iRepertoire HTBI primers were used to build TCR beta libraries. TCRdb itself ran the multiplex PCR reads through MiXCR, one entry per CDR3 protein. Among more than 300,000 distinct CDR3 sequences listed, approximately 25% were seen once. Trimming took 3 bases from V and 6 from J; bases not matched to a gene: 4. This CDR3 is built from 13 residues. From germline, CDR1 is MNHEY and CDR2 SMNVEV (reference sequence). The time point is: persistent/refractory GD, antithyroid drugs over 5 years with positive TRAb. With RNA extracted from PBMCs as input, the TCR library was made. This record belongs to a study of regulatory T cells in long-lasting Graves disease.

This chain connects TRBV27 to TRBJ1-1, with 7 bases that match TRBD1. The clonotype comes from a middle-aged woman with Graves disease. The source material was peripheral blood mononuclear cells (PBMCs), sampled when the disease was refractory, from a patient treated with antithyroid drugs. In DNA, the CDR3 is TGTGCCAGCAGTTTTTTCCAGGGGGCTGAAGCTTTCTTT. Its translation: CASSFFQGAEAFF.